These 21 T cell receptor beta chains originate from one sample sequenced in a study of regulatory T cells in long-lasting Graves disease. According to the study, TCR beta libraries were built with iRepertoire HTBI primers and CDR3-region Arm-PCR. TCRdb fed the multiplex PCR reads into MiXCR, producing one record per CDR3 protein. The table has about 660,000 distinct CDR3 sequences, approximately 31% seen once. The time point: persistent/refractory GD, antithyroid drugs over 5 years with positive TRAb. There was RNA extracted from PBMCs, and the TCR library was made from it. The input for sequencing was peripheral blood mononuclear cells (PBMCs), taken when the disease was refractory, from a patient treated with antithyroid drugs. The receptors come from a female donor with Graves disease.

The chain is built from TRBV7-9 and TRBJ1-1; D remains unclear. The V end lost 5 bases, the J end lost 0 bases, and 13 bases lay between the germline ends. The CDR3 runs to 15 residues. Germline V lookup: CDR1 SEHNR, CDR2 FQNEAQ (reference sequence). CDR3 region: CASSPYSALNTEAFF. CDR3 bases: TGTGCCAGCAGCCCCTACAGCGCCTTGAACACTGAAGCTTTCTTT.

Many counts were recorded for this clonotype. The CDR3 sequence is CASTNGNYGYTF. The CDR3 nucleotides are TGTGCCAGCACAAATGGGAACTATGGCTACACCTTC. The chain combines TRBV6-1 with TRBJ1-2; D gene unclear. In germline, CDR1 is MNHNS, CDR2 SASEGT. The CDR3 has 12 residues. The V end lost 7 bases, the J end lost 2 bases, and 8 bases lay between the germline ends.

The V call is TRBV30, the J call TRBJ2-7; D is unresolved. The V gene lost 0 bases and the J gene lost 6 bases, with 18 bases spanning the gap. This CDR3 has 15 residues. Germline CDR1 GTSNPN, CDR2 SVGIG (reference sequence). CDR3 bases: TGTGCCTGGAGTGTATTGGGAACTCCTCCTGGCGAGCAGTACTTC. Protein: CAWSVLGTPPGEQYF.

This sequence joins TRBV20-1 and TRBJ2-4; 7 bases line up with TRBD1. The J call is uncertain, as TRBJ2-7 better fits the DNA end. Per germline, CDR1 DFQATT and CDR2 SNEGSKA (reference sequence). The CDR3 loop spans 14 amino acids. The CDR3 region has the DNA TGCAGTGCTGCCGACAGGGTCGGTCCCTACGAGCAGTACTTC. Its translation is CSAADRVGPYEQYF.

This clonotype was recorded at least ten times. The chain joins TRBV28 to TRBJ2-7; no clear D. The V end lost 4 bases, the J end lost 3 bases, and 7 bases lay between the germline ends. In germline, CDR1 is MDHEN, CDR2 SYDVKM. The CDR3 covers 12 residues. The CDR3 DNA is TGTGCCAGCAGTTCAAGAGACTACGAGCAGTACTTC. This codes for CASSSRDYEQYF.

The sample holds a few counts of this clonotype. CDR3 DNA: TGTGCCAGCAGCTCGGACAGGGAGGGTGAAAAACTGTTTTTT. It codes for CASSSDREGEKLFF. J is TRBJ1-4 and V is TRBV12-3 or TRBV12-4; TRBD1 matches 8 bases. The trim removed 6 bases at V and 7 bases at J, leaving 7 bases unmatched. The CDR3 is made up of 14 amino acids.

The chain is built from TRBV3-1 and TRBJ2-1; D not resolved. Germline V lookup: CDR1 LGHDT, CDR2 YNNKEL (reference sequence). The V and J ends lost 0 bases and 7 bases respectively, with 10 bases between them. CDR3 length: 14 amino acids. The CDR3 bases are TGTGCCAGCAGCCAAGATCCCCAAGCGAATGAGCAGTTCTTC. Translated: CASSQDPQANEQFF.

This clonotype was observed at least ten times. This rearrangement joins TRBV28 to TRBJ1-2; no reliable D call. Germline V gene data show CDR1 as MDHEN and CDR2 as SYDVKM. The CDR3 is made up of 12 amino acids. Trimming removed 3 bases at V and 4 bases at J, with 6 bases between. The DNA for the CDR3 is TGTGCCAGCAGTTTCAAGTTCTATGGCTACACCTTC. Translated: CASSFKFYGYTF.

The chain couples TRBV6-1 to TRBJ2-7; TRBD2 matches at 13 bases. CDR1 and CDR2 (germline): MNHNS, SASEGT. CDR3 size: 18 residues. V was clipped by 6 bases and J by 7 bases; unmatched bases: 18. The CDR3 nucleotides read TGTGCCAGCAGAGCTCCGGGACTAGCGGGGCCTTACGGTGTGGAGCAGTACTTC. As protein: CASRAPGLAGPYGVEQYF.

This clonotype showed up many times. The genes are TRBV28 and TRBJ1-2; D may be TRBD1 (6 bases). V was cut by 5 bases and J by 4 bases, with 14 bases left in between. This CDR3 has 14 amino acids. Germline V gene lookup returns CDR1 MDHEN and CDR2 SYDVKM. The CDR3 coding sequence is TGTGCCAGCAGTACAGGGTTTCGGGCCTATGGCTACACCTTC. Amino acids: CASSTGFRAYGYTF.

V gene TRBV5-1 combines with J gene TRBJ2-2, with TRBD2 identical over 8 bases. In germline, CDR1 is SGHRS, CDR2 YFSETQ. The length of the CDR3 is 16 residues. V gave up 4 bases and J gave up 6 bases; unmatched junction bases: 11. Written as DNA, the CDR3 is TGCGCCAGCAGCGCAACTAGCGGAAAAAGCGCCGGGGAGCTGTTTTTT. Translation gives CASSATSGKSAGELFF.

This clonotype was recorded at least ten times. CDR3: CASSPTPSGSGGELFF. The CDR3 nucleotides read TGTGCCAGCAGCCCAACCCCCTCAGGGAGCGGCGGGGAGCTGTTTTTT. The chain employs TRBV7-3 and TRBJ2-2, with D tentatively TRBD1 or TRBD2 (5 bases each). Trimming pared 5 bases from V and 7 bases from J, leaving 20 bases between. This CDR3 contains 16 residues. Germline CDR1 reads SGHTA; CDR2 reads FQGTGA.

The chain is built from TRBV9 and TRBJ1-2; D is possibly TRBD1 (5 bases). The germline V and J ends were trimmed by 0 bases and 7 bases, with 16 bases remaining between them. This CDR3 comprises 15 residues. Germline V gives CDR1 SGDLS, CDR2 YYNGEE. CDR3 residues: CASSVDSGRGGGYTF. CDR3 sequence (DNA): TGTGCCAGCAGCGTAGATTCAGGCCGGGGGGGTGGCTACACCTTC. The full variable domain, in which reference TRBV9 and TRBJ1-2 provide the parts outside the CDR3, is DSGVTQTPKHLITATGQRVTLRCSPRSGDLSVYWYQQSLDQGLQFLIQYYNGEERAKGNILERFSAQQFPDLHSELNLSSLELGDSALYFCASSVDSGRGGGYTFGSGTRLTVV.

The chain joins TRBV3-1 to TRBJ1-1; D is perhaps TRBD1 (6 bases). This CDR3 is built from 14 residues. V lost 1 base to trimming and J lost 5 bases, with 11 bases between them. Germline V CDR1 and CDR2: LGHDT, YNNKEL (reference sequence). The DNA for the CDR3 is TGTGCCAGCAGCCAAGTTGGGGACATAACTGAAGCTTTCTTT. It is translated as CASSQVGDITEAFF.

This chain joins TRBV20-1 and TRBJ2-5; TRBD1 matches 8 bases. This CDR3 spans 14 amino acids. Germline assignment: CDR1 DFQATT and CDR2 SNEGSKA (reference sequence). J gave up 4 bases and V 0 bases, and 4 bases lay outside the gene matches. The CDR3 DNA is TGCAGTGCTAGAGATCGGACAGGGTCAGAGACCCAGTACTTC. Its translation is CSARDRTGSETQYF.

CDR3 sequence: CASSQELVPGQAFF. As DNA, the CDR3 is TGCGCCAGCAGCCAAGAGTTGGTTCCGGGACAAGCTTTCTTT. The genes are TRBV4-1 and TRBJ1-1, with a tentative D call TRBD1 (5 bases). V was shortened by 0 bases and J by 9 bases, with 14 bases between the two germline ends. The germline V gene has CDR1 MGHRA and CDR2 YSYEKL. The CDR3 runs 14 residues.

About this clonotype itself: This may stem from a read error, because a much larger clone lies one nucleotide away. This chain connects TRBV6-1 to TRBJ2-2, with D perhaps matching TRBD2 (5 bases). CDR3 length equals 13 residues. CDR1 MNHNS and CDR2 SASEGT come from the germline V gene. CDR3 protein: CASSWGYTGELLF. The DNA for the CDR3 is TGTGCCAGCTCTTGGGGATACACCGGGGAGCTGCTTTTT.

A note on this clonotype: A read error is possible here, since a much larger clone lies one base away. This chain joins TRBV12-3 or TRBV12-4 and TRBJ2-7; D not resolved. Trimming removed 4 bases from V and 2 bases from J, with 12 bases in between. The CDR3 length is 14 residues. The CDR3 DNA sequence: TGTGCCAGCAGTTATGACTCTGCAACCTACGAGCAGTACTTC. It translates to CASSYDSATYEQYF.

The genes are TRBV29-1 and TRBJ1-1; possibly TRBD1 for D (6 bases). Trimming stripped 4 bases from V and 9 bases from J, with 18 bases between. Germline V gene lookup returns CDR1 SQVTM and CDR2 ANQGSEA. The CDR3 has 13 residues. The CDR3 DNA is TGCAGCGTTGCGTATAGGGGGGACTCCAAAGCTTTCTTT. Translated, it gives CSVAYRGDSKAFF.

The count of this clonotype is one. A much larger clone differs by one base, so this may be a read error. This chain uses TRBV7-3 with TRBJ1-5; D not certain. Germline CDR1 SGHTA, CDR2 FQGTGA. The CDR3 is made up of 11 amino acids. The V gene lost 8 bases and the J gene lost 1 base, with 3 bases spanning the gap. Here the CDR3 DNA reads TGTGCCAGCGACAGCAATCAGCCCCAGCATTTT. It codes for CASDSNQPQHF.

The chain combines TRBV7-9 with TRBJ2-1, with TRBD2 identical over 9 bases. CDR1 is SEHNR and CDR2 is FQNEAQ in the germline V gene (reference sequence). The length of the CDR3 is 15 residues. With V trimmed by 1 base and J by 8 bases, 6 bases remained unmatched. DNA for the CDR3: TGTGCCAGCAGCTTAGTAGCGGGAGTCATAGATGAGCAGTTCTTC. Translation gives CASSLVAGVIDEQFF.